Here is one T cell receptor (beta chain) with its context. Its target is unknown. This sample was included in a study of T-cell memory formation after mild COVID-19. Study in general: There were largely donor-specific TCR clusters. Study-wide results and caveats: Among CD4+ contracting clones, most were CM and EM, and CD8+ ones EMRA. Clones that shrank (day 15 to 85) were balanced CD4/CD8, whereas later expanders leaned CD4+.

5'RACE, which relied on constant-segment primers, yielded TCR alpha and TCR beta cDNA libraries carrying sample barcodes and UMIs. TCRdb reprocessed the 5' RACE reads via MiXCR and lists one record per CDR3 protein. The table shows over 500,000 distinct CDR3 sequences, with roughly 17% occurring only once. Germline loops: CDR1 LNHDA, CDR2 SQIVND (reference sequence). The CDR3 is made up of 11 amino acids. The V gene lost 5 bases and the J gene lost 10 bases, with 9 bases spanning the gap. The chain is built from TRBV19 and TRBJ2-1, with no clear D. Sequencing was done on a sample of PBMCs or a T cell subset sorted from them (not recorded which). This receptor was obtained from an adult woman who had mild COVID-19 (a few samples of this study predate the infection). Cell type and time point are not known. In DNA form, the CDR3 reads TGTGCCAGTAGTTCTGAGAGGGAGCAGTTCTTC. Residues: CASSSEREQFF.